This note documents a single T cell receptor (beta chain) sequence. The antigen is not known. This sample was taken from a study of cytomegalovirus exposure and HLA in healthy donors. The PCR ran on 60 Vbeta and 13 Jbeta primers. Profiled with immunoSEQ multiplex PCR; TCRdb holds only in-frame clones, not every one. The repertoire holds about 100,000 clones, with about four fifths as singletons. Study-wide points: In an earlier analysis, most TCR beta V segments were productive about 87% or about 30% of the time.

Looked up from germline, CDR1 is LNHDA and CDR2 is SQIVND (reference sequence). The ends lost 6 bases at V and 2 bases at J; junction bases unmatched: 4. This CDR3 has 14 amino acids. The gene calls are TRBV19 and TRBJ1-1; 9 nucleotides line up with TRBD1. The origin of this receptor is a woman aged 40 to 49 in good health and CMV-seronegative. Material: PBMCs. DNA of the CDR3: TGTGCCAGTAGATACAGGGGGCCTAACACTGAAGCTTTCTTT. Protein sequence: CASRYRGPNTEAFF.